The next 9 T cell receptor beta chains were all read from a single sample in a study of blood T cell repertoires in COVID-19 (dated by TCRdb to 2018 to 2021). The method behind the library was the immunoSEQ multiplex PCR assay. TCRdb limited this immuneACCESS table to in-frame rearrangements with V and J called. A share of clones is missing; checked studies link under half to unresolved V genes, and the rest is unexplained. This sample gives 75,000 to 95,000 clones in total; approximately 70% of them show up just once. Of the sample, just under 25% is held by the ten largest clones. Material for sequencing was peripheral blood. These receptors all come from a woman aged 55-70 years in a cohort sampled during active or convalescent COVID-19.

This rearrangement joins TRBV5-1 to TRBJ1-1; weak D call: TRBD1 (5 bases). CDR3 size: 15 residues. Trimming shortened V by 4 bases and J by 0 bases, and 13 bases separated the two germline ends. The germline CDR1 and CDR2 sequences are SGHRS and YFSETQ. In DNA form, the CDR3 reads TGCGCCAGCAGCCCGGCGGGGGGAATGAACACTGAAGCTTTCTTT. Its protein is CASSPAGGMNTEAFF.

V gene TRBV7-6 combines with J gene TRBJ2-2, with D maybe TRBD1 (7 bases). In germline, CDR1 is SGHVS, CDR2 FNYEAQ. The CDR3 loop spans 15 amino acids. Trimming removed 4 bases from V and 4 bases from J, with 13 bases in between. For the CDR3, the DNA is TGTGCCAGCAGCTGGAGGGGGCCGGGCACCGGGGAGCTGTTTTTT. Protein: CASSWRGPGTGELFF.

This sequence joins TRBV9 and TRBJ1-4; D is undetermined. This CDR3 is built from 13 residues. V was trimmed by 0 bases and J by 7 bases, leaving 7 bases between them. The germline V gene has CDR1 SGDLS and CDR2 YYNGEE. The CDR3 DNA sequence: TGTGCCAGCAGCGTAGATGACACTGAAAAACTGTTTTTT. Amino acid sequence: CASSVDDTEKLFF.

CDR3 sequence (DNA): TGTGCCAGCAGCCAAGGTCAGATCACAGATACGCAGTATTTT. Residues: CASSQGQITDTQYF. The V call is TRBV4-2, the J call TRBJ2-3; D is uncertain. Trimming removed 1 base from V and 2 bases from J, with 7 bases in between. This CDR3 comprises 14 residues. Per the germline V gene, CDR1 is LGHNA and CDR2 is YNFKEQ.

This chain joins TRBV6-2 or TRBV6-3 and TRBJ1-5; D perhaps matches TRBD1 (5 bases). This CDR3 has 15 amino acids. Germline lookup yields CDR1 MNHEY and CDR2 SVGEGT. Trimming stripped 3 bases from V and 1 base from J, with 10 bases between. CDR3 sequence (DNA): TGTGCCAGCAGTTATCAGGGTTTAAGCAATCAGCCCCAGCATTTT. Translated, it gives CASSYQGLSNQPQHF.

This chain connects TRBV19 to TRBJ1-3, with 11 bases identical to TRBD1. The V segment lost 7 bases and the J segment 2 bases; nucleotides outside the gene matches: 7. The CDR3 sequence is 16 residues long. Germline V lookup: CDR1 LNHDA, CDR2 SQIVND (reference sequence). CDR3 region: CASTTRTGGTGNTIYF. The CDR3 nucleotides read TGTGCCAGTACTACGAGGACAGGGGGCACTGGAAACACCATATATTTT.

The V call is TRBV25-1, the J call TRBJ1-1, with 10 bases lining up with TRBD1. The junction had 6 bases not matched to a gene; V was cut back by 3 bases and J by 5 bases. CDR3 length equals 15 residues. Germline lookup yields CDR1 MGHDK and CDR2 SYGVNS. The CDR3 reads CASSDRGQGKTEAFF. CDR3 DNA sequence: TGTGCCAGCAGTGATAGGGGACAGGGGAAAACTGAAGCTTTCTTT.

The chain uses TRBV9 and TRBJ2-1; 7 bases agree with TRBD1. CDR1 SGDLS and CDR2 YYNGEE come from the germline V gene. Trimming at V came to 0 bases and at J to 6 bases, leaving 3 bases not matched to a gene. This CDR3 has 14 residues. The CDR3 loop is CASSVVAGGNEQFF. The CDR3 DNA follows: TGTGCCAGCAGCGTAGTGGCAGGGGGCAATGAGCAGTTCTTC.

The chain employs TRBV5-1 and TRBJ2-3; 7 bases line up with TRBD2. Trimming took 4 bases from V and 1 from J; bases not matched to a gene: 6. The CDR3 runs 15 residues. Germline V CDR1 and CDR2: SGHRS, YFSETQ. CDR3 nucleotide sequence: TGCGCCAGCAGCACAGCTAGCGGTCGCACAGATACGCAGTATTTT. It is translated as CASSTASGRTDTQYF.